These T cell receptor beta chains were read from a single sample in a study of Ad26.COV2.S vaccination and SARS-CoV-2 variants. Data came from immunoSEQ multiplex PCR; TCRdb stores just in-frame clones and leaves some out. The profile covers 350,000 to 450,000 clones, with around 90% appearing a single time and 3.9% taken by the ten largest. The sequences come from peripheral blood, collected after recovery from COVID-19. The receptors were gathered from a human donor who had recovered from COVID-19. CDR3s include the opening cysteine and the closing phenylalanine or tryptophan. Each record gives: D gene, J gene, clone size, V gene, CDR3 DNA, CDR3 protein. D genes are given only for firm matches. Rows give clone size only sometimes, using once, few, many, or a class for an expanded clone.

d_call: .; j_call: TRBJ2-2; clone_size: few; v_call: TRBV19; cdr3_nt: TGTGCCAGTAGTCTCACAGGCGCCACCGGGGAGCTGTTTTTT; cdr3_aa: CASSLTGATGELFF
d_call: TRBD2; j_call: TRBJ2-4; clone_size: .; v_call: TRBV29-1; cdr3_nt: TGCAGCGTGGGGGGGAGGCTAGCCAAAAACATTCAGTACTTC; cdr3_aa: CSVGGRLAKNIQYF
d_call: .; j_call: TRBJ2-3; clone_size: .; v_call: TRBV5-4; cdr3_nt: TGTGCCAGCAGCTTGTGGGGGACAGATACGCAGTATTTT; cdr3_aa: CASSLWGTDTQYF
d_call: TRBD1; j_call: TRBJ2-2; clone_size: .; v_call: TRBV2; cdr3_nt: TGTGCCAGCAGTGAACTGACAGGGATCGGGGAGCTGTTTTTT; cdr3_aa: CASSELTGIGELFF
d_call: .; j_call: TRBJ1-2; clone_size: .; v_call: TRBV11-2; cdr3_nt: TGTGCCAGCAGCTTAGATCACGGACCCCCGAACTATGGCTACACCTTC; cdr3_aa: CASSLDHGPPNYGYTF
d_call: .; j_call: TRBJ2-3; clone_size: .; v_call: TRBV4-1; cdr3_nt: TGCGCCAGCAGCCGACGAGCGGTGGAGCCTAATACGCAGTATTTT; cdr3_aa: CASSRRAVEPNTQYF
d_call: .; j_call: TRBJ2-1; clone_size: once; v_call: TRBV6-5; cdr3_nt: TGTGCCAGCAGTCGACGATCCGATGAGCAGTTCTTC; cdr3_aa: CASSRRSDEQFF
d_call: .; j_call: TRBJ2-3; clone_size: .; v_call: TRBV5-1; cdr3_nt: TGCGCCAGCAGCTTGGGACAGGTTAGCACAGATACGCAGTATTTT; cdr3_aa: CASSLGQVSTDTQYF
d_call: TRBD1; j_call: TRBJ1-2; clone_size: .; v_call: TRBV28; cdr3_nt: TGTGCCACCGGGACAGCTTCATACTACACCTTC; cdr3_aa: CATGTASYYTF
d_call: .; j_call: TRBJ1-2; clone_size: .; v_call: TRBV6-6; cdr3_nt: TGTGCCAGCAGGGGGGGTAACTATGGCTACACCTTC; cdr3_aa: CASRGGNYGYTF
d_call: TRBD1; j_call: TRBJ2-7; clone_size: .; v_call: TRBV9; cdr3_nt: TGTGCCAGCAGCGTGGGGGCCGGGACAGCAACCTACGAGCAGTACTTC; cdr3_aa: CASSVGAGTATYEQYF
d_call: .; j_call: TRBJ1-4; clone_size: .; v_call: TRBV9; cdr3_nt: TGTGCCAGCAGCGTAGAGGGCAGGGGTGGTGAAAAACTGTTTTTT; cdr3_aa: CASSVEGRGGEKLFF
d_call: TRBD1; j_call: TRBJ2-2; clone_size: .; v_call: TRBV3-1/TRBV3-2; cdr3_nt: TGTGCCAGCAGCCCGGACAGGGCGAACACCGGGGAGCTGTTTTTT; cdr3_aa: CASSPDRANTGELFF
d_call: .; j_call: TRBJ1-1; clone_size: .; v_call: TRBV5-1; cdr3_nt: TGCGCCAGCAGCTTGGGCAGGGCGGTGAACACTGAAGCTTTCTTT; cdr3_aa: CASSLGRAVNTEAFF
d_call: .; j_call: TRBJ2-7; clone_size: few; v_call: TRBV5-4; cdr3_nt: TGTGCCAGCAGCTTGGCCTTAGACGAGCAGTACTTC; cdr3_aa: CASSLALDEQYF
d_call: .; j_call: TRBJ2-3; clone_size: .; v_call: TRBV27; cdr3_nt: TGTGCCAGCAGTTTTCGCTTATCGACCAGGGGAAACGTCCCAGATACGCAGTATTTT; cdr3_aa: CASSFRLSTRGNVPDTQYF
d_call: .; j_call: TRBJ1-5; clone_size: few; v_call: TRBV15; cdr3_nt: TGTGCCACCAGCAGATTCCCGAGGGACGGTAGCAATCAGCCCCAGCATTTT; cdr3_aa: CATSRFPRDGSNQPQHF
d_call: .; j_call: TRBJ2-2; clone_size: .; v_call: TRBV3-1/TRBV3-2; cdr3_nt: TGTGCCAGCAGCCAGGCCGGGACCTACACCGGGGAGCTGTTTTTT; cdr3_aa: CASSQAGTYTGELFF
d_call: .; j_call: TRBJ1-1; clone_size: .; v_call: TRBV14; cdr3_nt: TGTGCCAGCAGCTCCATCCCAGGGGAGAACACTGAAGCTTTCTTT; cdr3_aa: CASSSIPGENTEAFF
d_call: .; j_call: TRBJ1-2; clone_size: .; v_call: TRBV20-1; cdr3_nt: TGCAGTGCTAGTACAGGGCCCTATGGCTACACCTTC; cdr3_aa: CSASTGPYGYTF
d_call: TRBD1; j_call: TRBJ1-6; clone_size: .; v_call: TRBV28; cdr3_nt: TGTGCCAGCAGCCGGGGACAGGGAGAGGCACCCCTCCACTTT; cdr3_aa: CASSRGQGEAPLHF
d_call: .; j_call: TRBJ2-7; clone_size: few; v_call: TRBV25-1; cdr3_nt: TGTGCCAGCAGTGGTCGGTCCGAAGGGTCCTACGAGCAGTACTTC; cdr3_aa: CASSGRSEGSYEQYF
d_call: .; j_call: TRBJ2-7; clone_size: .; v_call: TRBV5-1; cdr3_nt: TGCGCCAGCAGTTTATCTTTTAGAGGCTACGAGCAGTACTTC; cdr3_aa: CASSLSFRGYEQYF
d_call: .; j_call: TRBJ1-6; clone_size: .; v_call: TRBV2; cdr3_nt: TGTGCCAGCAGTGATCAGGGACCACCCCTCCACTTT; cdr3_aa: CASSDQGPPLHF
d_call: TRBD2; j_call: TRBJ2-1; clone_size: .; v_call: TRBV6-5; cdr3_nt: TGTGCCAGTCAATTGGGACTAGCGGGGGTCGAGCAGTTCTTC; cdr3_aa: CASQLGLAGVEQFF
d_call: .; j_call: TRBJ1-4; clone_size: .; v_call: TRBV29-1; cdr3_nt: TGCAGCGTTGACGCCGGGACGGCAACTAATGAAAAACTGTTTTTT; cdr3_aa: CSVDAGTATNEKLFF
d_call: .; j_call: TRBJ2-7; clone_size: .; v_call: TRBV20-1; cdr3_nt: TGCAGTGCTGGTGTCCTCGACAGGGCGGGGGAGCAGTACTTC; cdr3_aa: CSAGVLDRAGEQYF
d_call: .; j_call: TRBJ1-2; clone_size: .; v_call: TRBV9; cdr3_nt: TGTGCCAGCAGCGTAACCTTCGGGGTTAACTATGGCTACACCTTC; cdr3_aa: CASSVTFGVNYGYTF
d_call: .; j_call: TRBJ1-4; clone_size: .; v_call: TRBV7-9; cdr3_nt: TGTGCCAGCAGCTTTATTAGCGGACTAAAGCATGAAAAACTGTTTTTT; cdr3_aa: CASSFISGLKHEKLFF
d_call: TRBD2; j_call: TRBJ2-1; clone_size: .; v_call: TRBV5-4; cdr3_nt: TGTGCCAGCAGCTTGGCGGGGGGGCTGTACAATGAGCAGTTCTTC; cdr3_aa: CASSLAGGLYNEQFF
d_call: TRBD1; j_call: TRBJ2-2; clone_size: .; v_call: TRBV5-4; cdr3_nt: TGTGCCAGCAGCTCGGGCCCGGGACAGGGGGCCTCCGGGGAGCTGTTTTTT; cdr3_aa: CASSSGPGQGASGELFF
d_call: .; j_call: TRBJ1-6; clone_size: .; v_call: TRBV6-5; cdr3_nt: TGTGCCAGCAGTTACGGACAGACCCAAATTCAGGCCCTCCACTTT; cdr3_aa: CASSYGQTQIQALHF
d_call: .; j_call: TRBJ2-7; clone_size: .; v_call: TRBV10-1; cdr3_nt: TGCGCCAGCAGTGACCAGGGGCTCTCCTACGAGCAGTACTTC; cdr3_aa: CASSDQGLSYEQYF
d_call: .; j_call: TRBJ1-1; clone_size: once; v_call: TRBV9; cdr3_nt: TGTGCCAGCAGCGTAGGAGTGGGAGAAGCTTTCTTT; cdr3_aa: CASSVGVGEAFF
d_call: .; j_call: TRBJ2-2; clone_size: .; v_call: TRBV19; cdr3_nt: TGTGCCAGTCTTGTCTCGGGGCTATCGAACACCGGGGAGCTGTTTTTT; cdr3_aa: CASLVSGLSNTGELFF
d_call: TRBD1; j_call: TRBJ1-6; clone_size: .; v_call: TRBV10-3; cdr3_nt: TGTGCCACCCGGGACAGGACAGTTATCGATTCACCCCTCCACTTT; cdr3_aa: CATRDRTVIDSPLHF
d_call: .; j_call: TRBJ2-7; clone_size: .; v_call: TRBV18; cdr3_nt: TGTGCCAGCTCACCAACAGGGTTCGACGAGCAGTACTTC; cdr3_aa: CASSPTGFDEQYF
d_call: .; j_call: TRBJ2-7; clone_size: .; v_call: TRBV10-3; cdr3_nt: TGTGCCATCAGTAGGGGGTTGGATGCCTACGAGCAGTACTTC; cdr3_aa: CAISRGLDAYEQYF
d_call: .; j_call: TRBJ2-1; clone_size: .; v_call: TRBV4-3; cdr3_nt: TGCGCCAGCAGAGGAGGGGGGAAAGGTGAGCAGTTCTTC; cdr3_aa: CASRGGGKGEQFF
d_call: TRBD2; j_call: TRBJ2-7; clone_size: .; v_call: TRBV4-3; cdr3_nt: TGCGCCAGCAGCCAGGGACTAGCGGGGGCCTACGAGCAGTACTTC; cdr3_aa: CASSQGLAGAYEQYF
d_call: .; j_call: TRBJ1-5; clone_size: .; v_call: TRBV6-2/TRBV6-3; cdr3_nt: TGTGCCAGCAGTTACCTTCGCGCCAGGGGGCCCCAGCATTTT; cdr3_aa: CASSYLRARGPQHF
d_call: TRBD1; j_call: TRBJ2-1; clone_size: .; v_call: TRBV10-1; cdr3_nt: TGCGCCGTAGAATCCATGGGGACAGGTACCAATGAGCAGTTCTTC; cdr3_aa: CAVESMGTGTNEQFF
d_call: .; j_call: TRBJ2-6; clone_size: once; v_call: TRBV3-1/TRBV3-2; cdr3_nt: TGTGCCAGCAGCCAGGGGGTAACTGGGGCCAACGTCCTGACTTTC; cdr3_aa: CASSQGVTGANVLTF
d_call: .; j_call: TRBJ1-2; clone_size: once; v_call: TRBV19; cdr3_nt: TGTGCCAGTATCACAGTTGGATCCCGCTTCTATGGCTACACCTTC; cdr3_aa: CASITVGSRFYGYTF
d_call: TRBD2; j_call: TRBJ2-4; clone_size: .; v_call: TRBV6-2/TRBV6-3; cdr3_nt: TGTGCCAGCAGTTACGGGAGGGGATGGGGGTCCAAAAACATTCAGTACTTC; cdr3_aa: CASSYGRGWGSKNIQYF
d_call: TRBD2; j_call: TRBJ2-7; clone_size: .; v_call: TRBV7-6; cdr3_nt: TGTGCCAGCAGCTTATCCGGACTAGCGGGGGCTCCATACGAGCAGTACTTC; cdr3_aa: CASSLSGLAGAPYEQYF
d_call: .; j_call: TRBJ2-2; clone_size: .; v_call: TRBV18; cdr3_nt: TGTGCCAGCTCACCGGAACAGGCATCGAACACCGGGGAGCTGTTTTTT; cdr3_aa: CASSPEQASNTGELFF